This TCR beta chain was captured by sequencing in a study of early T cells in non-severe SARS-CoV-2 infection. Across the whole study: Chains were not paired, and sequencing was done on bulk RNA from unsorted whole blood. Study-wide results and limits: VDJdb matches were skewed toward anti-spike CD8 T cell responses.

This clonotype came up a few times. The antigen is undetermined. Individually, cDNA molecules had unique molecular identifiers attached to them. TCRdb passed the 5' RACE reads through MiXCR, listing each CDR3 protein once. Counted here are 70,000 to 85,000 distinct CDR3 sequences, 12% occurring once; the ten biggest clones make up about a sixth. The CDR3 loop spans 13 amino acids. In germline, CDR1 is MGHRA, CDR2 YSYEKL. Trimming removed 3 bases at V and 1 base at J, with 6 bases between. The chain combines TRBV4-1 with TRBJ1-1, with D perhaps TRBD1 (5 bases). This receptor was identified in an adult who was a healthcare worker with PCR-confirmed SARS-CoV-2 infection or an uninfected control (not recorded which). The donor label of this sample is uncertain. The sample here was whole blood, taken at baseline. CDR3 bases: TGCGCCAGCAGCCACCAGGGGAACACTGAAGCTTTCTTT. Its protein product is CASSHQGNTEAFF.